The text below deals with one T cell receptor (beta chain). Its antigen remains undetermined. Base qualities are missing; no much larger clone stands one base away. Libraries were prepared through 5' RACE. The sequencer listed for this sample is Illumina HiSeq 2500. A second PCR of about 7 to 12 cycles was run with a J-beta primer mix and a sample-barcoded 5' primer. A unique molecular identifier was introduced onto each TCR beta cDNA molecule by a template-switch 5' adaptor carrying 12 random nucleotides. Each sample yielded at least 2.5 million CDR3-containing paired-end reads. The Mint cDNA synthesis kit, primed by a TRBC-specific oligonucleotide, was used to synthesize first-strand cDNA from all RNA. Following uracil-DNA glycosylase treatment, all cDNA underwent a first 18-cycle PCR with the universal primers M1SS and BC2_uni_R. For the original study's pipeline: Each sample was normalized by randomly selecting 1 million high-quality reads, each carrying a distinct molecular identifier. Reads sharing molecular identifiers were discarded rather than binned into consensus sequences. MiTCR, run with a Q25 quality threshold and the strictest error-elimination algorithm, handled CDR3 identification, clonotype clustering and error correction. A nonparametric unseen species model using Euler transformation provided a lower-bound estimate of total TCR beta diversity. The public reads were reanalyzed by TCRdb: fastp trimming at Q25, MiXCR alignment, in-frame beta chains only. Here each entry gathers all rows of one CDR3 protein and keeps the most common genes and DNA. These V and J calls are TCRdb output, not the study's own analysis. The sample table holds approximately 320,000 distinct CDR3 sequences, of which around 29% were seen once. The top ten hold 29% of the sample.

This record belongs to a study of blood T cells in healthy people across ages (dated by TCRdb to between 2014 and 2017). Broadly, across the study: In model experiments, template switching captured roughly one uniquely barcoded TCR beta cDNA molecule for every two T cells. Donors of different ages were randomly distributed across sequencing lanes to avoid experimental bias. The study measured age-related changes in TCR beta repertoire diversity using deep sequencing normalized with unique cDNA molecular identifiers. Four age groups were formed from the donors: young (average approximately 15 years), middle-aged (just under 40), aged (under 70) and long-lived (more than 75). Using the same blood draw, the study looked at two additional independent replicas of 1 million unique cDNA reads for two donors, one aged 18 to 30 and the other aged 80 or older. The paper's findings and limits, for the study overall: The long-lived group showed more naive CD4+ T cells, fewer expanded clones and increased TCR diversity than the aged group, suggesting age selection. A strong correlation was found between observed TCR beta diversity and the percentage of naive T cells measured by flow cytometry. Estimates of total diversity based on one million sequenced T cells were regarded as lower bounds and as underestimates. As age increased, observed TCR beta diversity per million T cells dropped in a roughly linear way, and a significant reduction was already evident by age 40. Because donor CMV infection status was unknown, age-related changes in expanded clonotypes were potentially confounded. Since profiling was done on bulk unsorted PBMCs, naive and antigen-experienced compartments could not be conclusively compared.

Systemically healthy Caucasian individuals from Russia, roughly 40 in total and aged roughly 6 to 90 years, were included as donors. Each donor gave 8 to 10 milliliters of peripheral blood, drawn into EDTA-treated Vacutainer tubes. Ficoll-Paque density-gradient centrifugation was used to isolate PBMCs, with at least 6.5 million obtained per sample. Total RNA was extracted from PBMCs with Trizol reagent, with at least 6 micrograms obtained per sample. The percentages of naive CD45RAhigh/CD27high T cells were determined by flow cytometry on a PBMC aliquot from every donor. The germline V gene specifies SQVTM as CDR1 and ANQGSEA as CDR2. The V end gives up 4 bases and the J end 4 bases, leaving 10 bases in the junction not matched to a gene. Spanning cysteine to phenylalanine, the CDR3 consists of 15 amino acids. The kept DNA is CDR3 alone, 45 bases in frame from the first base.

This receptor was obtained from a woman aged 70-85 years in good health. Sequenced input: blood. Recombination linked TRBV29-1 to TRBJ2-3; 8 bases in the junction line up with TRBD2. The sequenced DNA: TGCAGCGTTGTGGGGCTAGCGGGTCGGGCAGATACGCAGTATTTT. Its translation reads: CSVVGLAGRADTQYF.